Listed below are T cell receptor beta chains from one sample, sequenced in a study of blood T cell repertoires in COVID-19. Generated by immunoSEQ multiplex PCR, the TCRdb table keeps only in-frame clones and is missing some. The sample contains just under 20,000 clones, over 90% of which appear only once. Source material: peripheral blood. The receptor source for this set is a woman between 45 and 60 years old with active COVID-19. Both conserved end residues are part of each CDR3. Each record gives: D gene, J gene, V gene, CDR3 DNA, CDR3 protein. A D gene is named only where the DNA matches it firmly.

D gene: TRBD1
J gene: TRBJ1-2
V gene: TRBV23-1
CDR3 DNA: TGCGCCAGCAGTCAATCCAGGGCAGGGGGCGGCGGCTACACCTTC
CDR3 protein: CASSQSRAGGGGYTF

D gene: .
J gene: TRBJ2-3
V gene: TRBV24-1
CDR3 DNA: TGTGCCACCAGTGGGCGGGGACCTAGCACAGATACGCAGTATTTT
CDR3 protein: CATSGRGPSTDTQYF

D gene: .
J gene: TRBJ1-3
V gene: TRBV6-5
CDR3 DNA: TGTGCCAGCAGTTCGGACAGAAAACTTGGAAACACCATATATTTT
CDR3 protein: CASSSDRKLGNTIYF

D gene: .
J gene: TRBJ2-2
V gene: TRBV19
CDR3 DNA: TGTGCCAGTAGTCTAACAGGGACCGGGGAGCTGTTTTTT
CDR3 protein: CASSLTGTGELFF

D gene: TRBD2
J gene: TRBJ2-2
V gene: TRBV18
CDR3 DNA: TGTGCCAGCCATACGCGGCGGGAGGGCCGCGTCGGGGAGCTGTTTTTT
CDR3 protein: CASHTRREGRVGELFF

D gene: .
J gene: TRBJ1-5
V gene: TRBV4-1
CDR3 DNA: TGCGCCAGCAGCCAAGATCTGCGCGGACACCTTAGCAATCAGCCCCAGCATTTT
CDR3 protein: CASSQDLRGHLSNQPQHF

D gene: .
J gene: TRBJ2-2
V gene: TRBV5-1
CDR3 DNA: TGCGCCAGCATGGAGCGGGCAGACACCGGGGAGCTGTTTTTT
CDR3 protein: CASMERADTGELFF

D gene: .
J gene: TRBJ1-2
V gene: TRBV7-3
CDR3 DNA: TGTGCCAGCAGTCCAACCCCAGGGGTTGGCTACACCTTC
CDR3 protein: CASSPTPGVGYTF

D gene: .
J gene: TRBJ1-4
V gene: TRBV27
CDR3 DNA: TGTGCCAGCAGTTTATCTACCCAGGGGCAAAAACTGTTTTTT
CDR3 protein: CASSLSTQGQKLFF

D gene: TRBD1
J gene: TRBJ2-2
V gene: TRBV6-2/TRBV6-3
CDR3 DNA: TGTGCCAGCAGTTACTCGACGACAGGGCGCTGGACCGGGGAGCTGTTTTTT
CDR3 protein: CASSYSTTGRWTGELFF

D gene: TRBD2
J gene: TRBJ2-3
V gene: TRBV5-1
CDR3 DNA: TGCGCCAGCAGCTTCGGGGGAGGGAGCACAGATACGCAGTATTTT
CDR3 protein: CASSFGGGSTDTQYF

D gene: .
J gene: TRBJ2-3
V gene: TRBV18
CDR3 DNA: TGTGCCAGCTCAGGAGGGGTTAGCACAGATACGCAGTATTTT
CDR3 protein: CASSGGVSTDTQYF

D gene: TRBD1
J gene: TRBJ1-1
V gene: TRBV5-1
CDR3 DNA: TGCGCCAGCAGCGTTCCGACAGGGGGCCCGGAGAGAGCTTTCTTT
CDR3 protein: CASSVPTGGPERAFF

D gene: TRBD2
J gene: TRBJ2-3
V gene: TRBV10-3
CDR3 DNA: TGTGCCATCAGTAGCGGGACTAGCGGCACAGATACGCAGTATTTT
CDR3 protein: CAISSGTSGTDTQYF

D gene: TRBD1
J gene: TRBJ1-5
V gene: TRBV11-2
CDR3 DNA: TGTGCCAGCAGCCAGGGGACAGCTAGCAATCAGCCCCAGCATTTT
CDR3 protein: CASSQGTASNQPQHF

D gene: .
J gene: TRBJ1-3
V gene: TRBV5-4
CDR3 DNA: TGTGCCAGCAGCTTGGTCGGCAGGGGCTCTGGAAACACCATATATTTT
CDR3 protein: CASSLVGRGSGNTIYF

D gene: .
J gene: TRBJ2-7
V gene: TRBV4-2
CDR3 DNA: TGTGCCAGCAGCGGACCACTAGCCTACGAGCAGTACTTC
CDR3 protein: CASSGPLAYEQYF